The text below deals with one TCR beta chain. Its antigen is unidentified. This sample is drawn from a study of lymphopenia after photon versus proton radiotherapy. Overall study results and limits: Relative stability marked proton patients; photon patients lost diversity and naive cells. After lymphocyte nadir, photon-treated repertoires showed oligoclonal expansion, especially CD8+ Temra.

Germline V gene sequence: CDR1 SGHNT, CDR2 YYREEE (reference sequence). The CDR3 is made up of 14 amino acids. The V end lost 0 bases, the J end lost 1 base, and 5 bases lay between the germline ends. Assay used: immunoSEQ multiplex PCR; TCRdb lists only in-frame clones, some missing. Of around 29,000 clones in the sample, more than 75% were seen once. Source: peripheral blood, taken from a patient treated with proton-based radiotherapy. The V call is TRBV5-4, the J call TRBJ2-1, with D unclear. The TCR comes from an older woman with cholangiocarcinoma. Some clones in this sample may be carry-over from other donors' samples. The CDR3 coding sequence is TGTGCCAGCAGCTTGGGTGGGTCCTACAATGAGCAGTTCTTC. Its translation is CASSLGGSYNEQFF.